The TCR beta chain described here comes from a study of CD8 T cells in Susac syndrome. Broader study findings: In Susac patients, clonal expansion was not detected in CD4+ cells.

A remark on this clonotype: Its target is unknown.

The authors reverse transcribed roughly 0.45 to 1 ug RNA with random hexamers. By means of immunoSEQ multiplex PCR, TCR beta CDR3 spanning 54 Vbeta and 13 Jbeta underwent amplification. MiXCR was run by TCRdb on the immunoSEQ multiplex PCR reads, yielding one entry per CDR3 protein. The table has 210,000 or so distinct CDR3 sequences, about 94% seen once; the top ten hold 0.15%. The authors sequenced TCR beta from blood CD8+ and CD4+ T cells. This CDR3 has 12 amino acids. Trimming removed 10 bases at V and 4 bases at J, with 13 bases between. The clonotype comes from a human donor with Susac syndrome. Sequencing input: CD4+ T cells from PBMCs. The rearrangement links TRBV12-3 or TRBV12-4 to TRBJ1-2, with D possibly matching TRBD1 (5 bases). CDR3 region: CATNLGPYGYTF. The CDR3, as DNA: TGTGCCACCAACCTGGGGCCCTATGGCTACACCTTC.